Below are 16 T cell receptor beta chains sequenced from a single sample in a study of blood T cell repertoires in COVID-19 (dated by TCRdb to 2018 to 2020). The library came from the immunoSEQ multiplex PCR assay. As stored in TCRdb, this immuneACCESS dataset retains in-frame rearrangements with V and J assigned. A fraction of the clones does not appear; measured against another copy, unresolved V genes explain less than half of the discrepancy, and the remainder lacks a known reason. Present in this sample are a few hundred thousand clones, roughly nine tenths of which were seen just once. About 1.2% of the sample comes from the top ten. Source material: peripheral blood. Source of these receptors: a man aged 40-50 years with acute or convalescent COVID-19.

The V call is TRBV9, the J call TRBJ1-3; D perhaps matches TRBD1 (6 bases). Trimming left V 4 bases short and J 4 bases short, with 21 bases between. Germline lookup yields CDR1 SGDLS and CDR2 YYNGEE. This CDR3 comprises 17 residues. The DNA for the CDR3 is TGTGCCAGCAGCTCACCCCGGGGCGCAGGGGTGGGAAACACCATATATTTT. Translating it yields CASSSPRGAGVGNTIYF.

At least ten counts were recorded for this clone. The chain employs TRBV7-9 and TRBJ2-7; 9 bases line up with TRBD1. J was trimmed by 2 bases and V by 8 bases; bases with no gene match: 10. CDR3 size: 15 residues. Germline loops: CDR1 SEHNR, CDR2 FQNEAQ (reference sequence). The CDR3 DNA is TGTGCCAGCGGAAAACAGGGGGCAGGAACCTACGAGCAGTACTTC. It is translated as CASGKQGAGTYEQYF.

J is TRBJ2-3 and V is TRBV11-2; D is perhaps TRBD1 (6 bases). Trimming pared 6 bases from V and 4 bases from J, leaving 17 bases between. The CDR3 is made up of 15 amino acids. The germline gives CDR1 SGHAT, CDR2 FQNNGV. The CDR3 nucleotides are TGTGCCAGCAGTCCCGCAGGGGCCCCCCCAGATACGCAGTATTTT. Its translation: CASSPAGAPPDTQYF.

J is TRBJ1-3 and V is TRBV5-4; D remains ambiguous. This CDR3 is built from 13 residues. Trimming left V 4 bases short and J 2 bases short, with 7 bases between. The V gene's germline CDR1 is SGHNT and CDR2 YYREEE (reference sequence). The CDR3 sequence: CASSRSAGNTIYF. Here the CDR3 DNA reads TGTGCCAGCAGCCGATCAGCTGGAAACACCATATATTTT.

The chain has TRBV29-1 and TRBJ2-3, with unresolved D. Germline lookup yields CDR1 SQVTM and CDR2 ANQGSEA. Trimming removed 4 bases from V and 6 bases from J, with 8 bases in between. This CDR3 is 11 amino acids long. The CDR3 DNA is TGCAGCGTTGGAGACTCCGATACGCAGTATTTT. This translates into CSVGDSDTQYF.

V is TRBV30 and J is TRBJ2-1, with 8 bases fitting TRBD2. From germline, CDR1 is GTSNPN and CDR2 SVGIG (reference sequence). The CDR3 has 16 residues. Trimming took 0 bases from V and 2 from J; bases not matched to a gene: 6. CDR3 coding DNA: TGTGCCTGGAGTGTTAGACGGGGGGGCCCCTACAATGAGCAGTTCTTC. Translating it yields CAWSVRRGGPYNEQFF.

This clone was detected only once. This chain connects TRBV28 to TRBJ2-7, with a tentative D call TRBD2 (5 bases). This CDR3 spans 17 amino acids. Germline V gene lookup returns CDR1 MDHEN and CDR2 SYDVKM. Between the trimmed V and J ends, which lost 3 bases and 4 bases, there was a span of 22 bases. The CDR3 DNA follows: TGTGCCAGCAGTTTTGGTGCCGGACTTAGCTCAATTTACGAGCAGTACTTC. As protein: CASSFGAGLSSIYEQYF.

The chain employs TRBV7-8 and TRBJ1-1; the match to TRBD1 covers 10 bases. V was clipped by 1 base and J by 5 bases; unmatched bases: 7. From germline, CDR1 is SGHVS and CDR2 FQNEAQ. CDR3 length: 16 residues. CDR3 DNA sequence: TGTGCCAGCAGCTTAGTAAGACAGGGGGCTGGGACTGAAGCTTTCTTT. Protein sequence: CASSLVRQGAGTEAFF. The whole variable domain, remainder taken from reference TRBV7-8 and TRBJ1-1, is GAGVSQSPRYKVAKRGQDVALRCDPISGHVSLFWYQQALGQGPEFLTYFQNEAQLDKSGLPSDRFFAERPEGSVSTLKIQRTQQEDSAVYLCASSLVRQGAGTEAFFGQGTRLTVV.

This clone appeared a single time. V is TRBV4-1 and J is TRBJ2-2; D not certain. Germline CDR1 reads MGHRA; CDR2 reads YSYEKL. The CDR3 covers 15 residues. Trimming took 3 bases from V and 7 from J, leaving 15 bases between them. CDR3 sequence (DNA): TGCGCCAGCAGCCAGAGATTACCTAGAATCGGGGAGCTGTTTTTT. This sequence encodes CASSQRLPRIGELFF.

Concerning this clone itself: The junction departs from the called germline gene at one end, perhaps through a read error. The V gene is TRBV6-5, the J gene TRBJ2-2; 8 bases match TRBD1. The CDR3 is 14 residues long. Per the germline V gene, CDR1 is MNHEY and CDR2 is SVGAGI. Here the CDR3 DNA reads TGTGCCAGCAGTAACTCAGGGGGCTCCGGGGAGCTGTTTTTT. Encoded protein: CASSNSGGSGELFF.

This chain links TRBV5-4 with TRBJ1-1, with D perhaps TRBD1 (5 bases). The V end lost 2 bases, the J end lost 5 bases, and 13 bases lay between the germline ends. This CDR3 is built from 14 residues. Germline V gives CDR1 SGHNT, CDR2 YYREEE (reference sequence). CDR3 coding DNA: TGTGCCAGCAGCTTCGGGGCGGGGGTGACTGAAGCTTTCTTT. It specifies CASSFGAGVTEAFF.

The DNA of the CDR3 is TGTGCCAGCAGTTTATTTCCAGGGAACACCGGGGAGCTGTTTTTT. It is translated as CASSLFPGNTGELFF. The chain couples TRBV28 to TRBJ2-2; D is unclear. The CDR3 is made up of 15 amino acids. Trimming took off 1 base at V and 1 base at J, with 7 bases between the two ends. Germline loops: CDR1 MDHEN, CDR2 SYDVKM.

The J gene is TRBJ2-5, the V gene TRBV27, with D hard to call. The V end lost 2 bases, the J end lost 9 bases, and 19 bases lay between the germline ends. The CDR3 sequence is 15 residues long. Germline V CDR1 and CDR2: MNHEY, SMNVEV (reference sequence). The CDR3 DNA follows: TGTGCCAGCAGTTTAATCCTTTCTACTTCGGAGTCCCAGTACTTC. Its protein is CASSLILSTSESQYF.

The rearrangement links TRBV4-1 to TRBJ1-5; D uncertain. V lost 4 bases to trimming and J lost 4 bases, with 11 bases between them. The germline gives CDR1 MGHRA, CDR2 YSYEKL. This CDR3 spans 14 amino acids. CDR3: CASSPRPLNQPQHF. The CDR3 region has the DNA TGCGCCAGCAGCCCACGTCCACTAAATCAGCCCCAGCATTTT.

The chain uses TRBV7-9 and TRBJ2-5; 9 nucleotides line up with TRBD1. V was clipped by 7 bases and J by 3 bases; unmatched bases: 9. CDR3 length equals 15 residues. Germline V lookup: CDR1 SEHNR, CDR2 FQNEAQ (reference sequence). The CDR3: CASIGTGLSKETQYF. The CDR3 DNA follows: TGTGCCAGCATCGGGACAGGGCTATCGAAAGAGACCCAGTACTTC.

The chain has TRBV27 and TRBJ2-1; TRBD1 might be the D (6 bases). This CDR3 contains 18 residues. CDR1 and CDR2 from the germline V gene are MNHEY and SMNVEV (reference sequence). V lost 7 bases and J lost 0, with 22 bases in between. The CDR3 DNA follows: TGTGCCAGCACTCCCTTGAGCCGGGACACCCGCTCCTACAATGAGCAGTTCTTC. As protein: CASTPLSRDTRSYNEQFF.